This T cell receptor beta chain comes out of a study of cytomegalovirus exposure and HLA in healthy donors. The wider study: Clustering assigned 70% to 85% of the roughly 400 genotyped donors to the Caucasian-associated ancestry cluster. Broader study findings: Later analysis suggested most CMV-associated TCR beta chains were HLA-restricted. According to an earlier analysis, most TCR beta V segments yielded productive rearrangements about 87% or about 30% of the time. Later on, an analysis showed TCR association rates differing by HLA locus, with DRB1 the most and HLA-C the fewest.

Germline trimming cut 2 bases from V and 7 bases from J; bases unmatched to any gene: 7. Germline CDR1 and CDR2: MNHEY and SVGAGI. This CDR3 is built from 15 residues. A remark on this clone: Its antigen is currently unknown.

Researchers ran the PCR with 60 Vbeta and 13 Jbeta primers. Profiled with immunoSEQ multiplex PCR; TCRdb holds only in-frame clones, not every one. Altogether approximately 200,000 clones are present, 82% being singletons, with the ten largest covering roughly 0.097%. The specimen sequenced was PBMCs. The sequence was collected from a boy between 2 and 10 years old in good health and CMV-seronegative. The V call is TRBV6-5, the J call TRBJ2-1; 8 bases fit TRBD2. The CDR3: CASSYEGGGWNEQFF. The CDR3, as DNA: TGTGCCAGCAGTTACGAAGGCGGGGGGTGGAATGAGCAGTTCTTC.